Detailed here is one TCR beta chain. What it binds is not known. V trimming: 5 bases; J trimming: 3 bases; junction bases outside the gene matches: 7. The CDR3 is made up of 15 amino acids. Germline CDR1 is SGHNT and CDR2 is YYREEE (reference sequence). These data come from a study of tissue T cells after allogeneic stem cell transplantation. Study conclusions and caveats: Motif-based clustering found tissue-specific repertoire signatures shared across patients, though few clones were shared.

TCRbeta CDR3 was sequenced at survey depth with template counts. Repertoires were generated with immunoSEQ multiplex PCR, while TCRdb's copy carries only in-frame clones and drops some. Of 9,000 to 10,000 clones listed, 45% to 70% are singletons. The clonotype comes from a female donor over 55 with lung cancer. The chain couples TRBV5-4 to TRBJ2-3, with 9 nucleotides matching TRBD1. This specimen consisted of tissue from the jejunum, obtained at autopsy. CDR3 residues: CASSKGQGKTDTQYF. CDR3 in DNA: TGTGCCAGCAGTAAGGGACAGGGCAAGACAGATACGCAGTATTTT.